This TCR beta chain was captured in a study of T-cell reconstitution after alpha-beta-depleted transplantation in children. Unique molecular identifiers were incorporated when the TCRbeta library was constructed. From the PCR reads, TCRdb called clonotypes with MiXCR, one entry per CDR3 protein. Counted here are 450,000 to 600,000 distinct CDR3 sequences, around 19% occurring once; the ten biggest clones make up 3.3%. This clonotype was observed once. CDR1 LGHDT and CDR2 YNNKEL come from the germline V gene (reference sequence). This CDR3 contains 13 residues. V was pared by 1 base and J by 7 bases, with 8 bases between.

The rearrangement joins TRBV3-1 to TRBJ2-1; D not certain. The source of this sequence is a human donor who donated a stem cell graft to a child with acute lymphoblastic leukemia. The material was PBMCs from the stem cell graft donor, obtained from the stem cell graft. The CDR3, as DNA: TGTGCCAGCAGCCAAGGGTGGGGTAATGAGCAGTTCTTC. Amino acid sequence: CASSQGWGNEQFF.